These 7 T cell receptor beta chains came from one sample sequenced in a study of OX40 agonist ivuxolimab in advanced cancers. Clones were sequenced by immunoSEQ multiplex PCR, and TCRdb holds only the in-frame ones, with some missing. The sample contains around 60,000 clones, around 93% of which appear only once. The starting material was CD4+ or CD8+ T cells sorted from blood, obtained in a trial of the OX40 agonist ivuxolimab. These receptors originate from an adult with an advanced solid tumor such as melanoma, head and neck, liver or kidney cancer.

This clone was picked up one time. The chain is built from TRBV6-1 and TRBJ2-5; 10 bases match TRBD2. This CDR3 has 14 residues. Germline values: CDR1 MNHNS, CDR2 SASEGT. V was clipped by 7 bases and J by 4 bases; unmatched bases: 6. CDR3 loop: CASTEAGGGETQYF. The CDR3 DNA reads TGTGCCAGCACCGAAGCGGGAGGGGGAGAGACCCAGTACTTC.

This chain uses TRBV18 with TRBJ2-5; no definite D call. V was pared by 2 bases and J by 2 bases, with 12 bases between. The germline V gene encodes CDR1 KGHSH and CDR2 LQKENI. The CDR3 loop spans 15 amino acids. The CDR3 region is CASSPEVWGQETQYF. CDR3 nucleotide sequence: TGTGCCAGCTCACCAGAGGTATGGGGACAAGAGACCCAGTACTTC.

The J gene is TRBJ2-7, the V gene TRBV4-1; D gene unclear. In germline, CDR1 is MGHRA, CDR2 YSYEKL. The CDR3 is 13 residues long. The V end lost 6 bases, the J end lost 0 bases, and 9 bases lay between the germline ends. CDR3 nucleotides: TGCGCCAGCAGTTCGGTAAGCTCCTACGAGCAGTACTTC. This translates into CASSSVSSYEQYF.

The V call is TRBV23-1, the J call TRBJ2-7; D is possibly TRBD1 or TRBD2 (5 bases each). TRBV23-1 is classed as an ORF, of uncertain function. This CDR3 is built from 16 residues. Trimming took off 0 bases at V and 0 bases at J, with 12 bases between the two ends. This CDR3 reads CASSQSGRDRSYEQYF. In DNA form, the CDR3 reads TGCGCCAGCAGTCAATCAGGTCGGGACCGCTCCTACGAGCAGTACTTC.

The gene calls are TRBV27 and TRBJ2-3; D is uncertain. Trimming pared 5 bases from V and 0 bases from J, leaving 6 bases between. The CDR3 is 13 amino acids. Germline V lookup: CDR1 MNHEY, CDR2 SMNVEV (reference sequence). For the CDR3, the DNA is TGTGCCAGCAGTCATACTAGCACAGATACGCAGTATTTT. Residues: CASSHTSTDTQYF.

The table lists this clone with a count of one. The chain joins TRBV7-9 to TRBJ2-1; D call uncertain. This CDR3 contains 15 residues. The germline V gene encodes CDR1 SEHNR and CDR2 FQNEAQ (reference sequence). The V gene lost 8 bases and the J gene lost 0 bases, with 14 bases spanning the gap. The DNA for the CDR3 is TGTGCCAGCCGTGCGGCGGCGAGCTCCTACAATGAGCAGTTCTTC. Translation: CASRAAASSYNEQFF.

The V call is TRBV7-9, the J call TRBJ2-1, with 7 bases lining up with TRBD2. J lost 9 bases, V lost 1 base, and 12 bases had no gene match. CDR1 and CDR2 (germline): SEHNR, FQNEAQ (reference sequence). The CDR3 is 16 amino acids. CDR3 bases: TGTGCCAGCAGCTTAGTGCCTAGCGGTTGGGGCCTTGAGCAGTTCTTC. This translates into CASSLVPSGWGLEQFF. Using reference TRBV7-9 and TRBJ2-1 for the parts outside the CDR3, the full variable domain is DTGVSQNPRHKITKRGQNVTFRCDPISEHNRLYWYRQTLGQGPEFLTYFQNEAQLEKSRLLSDRFSAERPKGSFSTLEIQRTEQGDSAMYLCASSLVPSGWGLEQFFGPGTRLTVL.